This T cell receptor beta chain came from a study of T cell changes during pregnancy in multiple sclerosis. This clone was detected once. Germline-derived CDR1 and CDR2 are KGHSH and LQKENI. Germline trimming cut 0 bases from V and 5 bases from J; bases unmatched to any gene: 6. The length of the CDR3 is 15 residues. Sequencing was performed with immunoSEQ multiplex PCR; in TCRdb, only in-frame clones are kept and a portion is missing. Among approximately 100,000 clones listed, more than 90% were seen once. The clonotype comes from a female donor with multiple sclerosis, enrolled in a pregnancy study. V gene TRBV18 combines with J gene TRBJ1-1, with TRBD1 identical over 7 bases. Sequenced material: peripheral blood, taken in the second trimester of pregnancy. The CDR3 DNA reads TGTGCCAGCTCACCACCGGAGGGGGCGAGAACTGAAGCTTTCTTT. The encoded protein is CASSPPEGARTEAFF.